Each of the 9 T cell receptor beta chains below was sequenced from the same sample in a study of control samples from healthy donors and cancer patients (dated by TCRdb to the early 2020s). The library was prepared using the immunoSEQ multiplex PCR assay. TCRdb stores this immuneACCESS table with in-frame sequences only. Part of the clones is absent; in the studies checked, under half of the shortfall reflects unresolved V genes, and no reason is known for the rest. Across this sample there are 200,000 to 250,000 clones, with roughly 94% seen only once. The ten biggest clones cover over 1.2% of the sample. Sequenced: blood. These receptor sequences come from a man aged 50-59 years in good health.

The V call is TRBV6-2 or TRBV6-3, the J call TRBJ1-2, with D possibly matching TRBD1 (5 bases). Germline V gene lookup returns CDR1 MNHEY and CDR2 SVGEGT. CDR3 length: 12 amino acids. The V and J ends lost 4 bases and 5 bases respectively, with 8 bases between them. CDR3 sequence: CASSWRGYGYTF. For the CDR3, the DNA is TGTGCCAGCAGTTGGAGGGGTTATGGCTACACCTTC.

J is TRBJ1-1 and V is TRBV5-1; 7 nucleotides line up with TRBD1. This CDR3 contains 14 residues. Germline loops: CDR1 SGHRS, CDR2 YFSETQ. Trimming cost V 4 bases and J 4 bases; bases outside gene matches: 7. In nucleotides, the CDR3 is TGCGCCAGCAGCCCAACAGGGGCGGGCACTGAAGCTTTCTTT. Translated, it gives CASSPTGAGTEAFF.

The rearrangement links TRBV27 to TRBJ1-2, with 8 bases that match TRBD1. Germline CDR1 MNHEY, CDR2 SMNVEV (reference sequence). Trimming cost V 3 bases and J 8 bases; bases outside gene matches: 17. This CDR3 is built from 17 residues. CDR3 region: CASSFQLRQGKFEGYTF. Here the CDR3 DNA reads TGTGCCAGCAGTTTTCAATTGCGACAGGGGAAGTTTGAAGGCTACACCTTC.

V usage is TRBV20-1 and J usage is TRBJ2-7; D unresolved. The ends were cut back, 0 bases at V and 7 bases at J, with 7 bases in the middle. CDR1 is DFQATT, CDR2 SNEGSKA, per germline (reference sequence). This CDR3 contains 11 residues. CDR3: CSARDVGEQYV. CDR3 DNA: TGCAGTGCTAGAGATGTCGGGGAGCAGTACGTC.

The chain links TRBV5-4 to TRBJ2-3; a weak D match, TRBD2 (6 bases). V lost 3 bases to trimming and J lost 10 bases, with 21 bases between them. This CDR3 region has 15 residues. Germline lookup yields CDR1 SGHNT and CDR2 YYREEE (reference sequence). The CDR3 DNA reads TGTGCCAGCAGCTCCCGGCTGGCGGGGATGAAATCGCAGTATTTT. This encodes CASSSRLAGMKSQYF.

The CDR3 here is CSVGDRKETQYF. CDR3 DNA sequence: TGCAGCGTGGGGGACAGAAAAGAGACCCAGTACTTC. The V call is TRBV29-1, the J call TRBJ2-5; 7 bases fit TRBD1. Trimming removed 6 bases from V and 3 bases from J; junction bases left unmatched: 4. This CDR3 has 12 residues. Germline CDR1 is SQVTM and CDR2 is ANQGSEA.

The chain has TRBV28 and TRBJ1-5, with TRBD1 matching 10 bases. CDR1 is MDHEN and CDR2 is SYDVKM in the germline V gene. The CDR3 is made up of 12 amino acids. The V gene end was trimmed by 5 bases and the J gene end by 15 bases; junction bases not matched to a gene: 7. CDR3 loop: CASSKTGGDPHF. CDR3 DNA: TGTGCCAGCAGTAAGACAGGGGGCGATCCGCATTTT.

The chain is built from TRBV19 and TRBJ2-1, with 11 bases lining up with TRBD1. Germline V gene data show CDR1 as LNHDA and CDR2 as SQIVND (reference sequence). The CDR3 extends over 17 amino acids. V gave up 5 bases and J gave up 5 bases; unmatched junction bases: 11. The CDR3, as DNA: TGTGCCAGTAGTTCCTCCGGGACAGGGGGTTTAGACAATGAGCAGTTCTTC. Protein product: CASSSSGTGGLDNEQFF.

The gene calls are TRBV7-7 and TRBJ2-1; D unclear. V was cut by 2 bases and J by 0 bases, with 8 bases left in between. The CDR3 has 15 residues. Germline-derived CDR1 and CDR2 are SSHAT and FNYEAQ (reference sequence). CDR3 protein: CASSLTEHSYNEQFF. CDR3 nucleotides: TGTGCCAGCAGCTTAACAGAACACTCCTACAATGAGCAGTTCTTC.